This T cell receptor beta chain was obtained from a study of T cell repertoires in cytomegalovirus infection. The overall study: Public TCR beta signatures indicated both CMV infection and matching HLA type.

Study outcomes and limitations: Clonotypes of TCR beta that were HLA-C-restricted and CMV-specific dominated the ex vivo response. Summed frequency of shared TCR beta families picked out CMV carriers who also had the relevant HLA.

Regarding this clonotype: Its matching antigen is unknown.

Using its own MiXCR run on the reads, TCRdb lists one record per CDR3 protein. The sample records fewer than 550,000 distinct CDR3 sequences, 30% to 40% being singletons. This TCR was recovered from a human donor in good health (CMV status not recorded). Some clones in this sample may be carry-over from other donors' samples. The source material was PBMCs.

The DNA for the CDR3 is TGCGCCAGCAGCCAAGTGGCGGGGTTCTCCTACGAGCAGTACTTC. Translated, it gives CASSQVAGFSYEQYF. This rearrangement joins TRBV4-3 to TRBJ2-7; possibly TRBD2 for D (6 bases). V was trimmed by 1 base and J by 0 bases, leaving 10 bases between them. Germline V gives CDR1 LGHNA, CDR2 YSLEER. The CDR3 has 15 residues.